This T cell receptor (beta chain) was documented in a study of blood T cell repertoires in COVID-19. Study information: PBMCs, B-cell-depleted T cells, or T cells provided the cDNA or gDNA that made up the material.

The CDR3 runs 14 residues. V lost 3 bases to trimming and J lost 5 bases, with 14 bases between them. Germline CDR1 is LNHDA and CDR2 is SQIVND (reference sequence). Some clones are missing from TCRdb's copy, which holds only in-frame ones; the method was immunoSEQ multiplex PCR. The sample carries roughly 34,000 clones, approximately 90% recorded once. The chain employs TRBV19 and TRBJ2-7, with D possibly matching TRBD1 (6 bases). Source material: peripheral blood. This clonotype was sampled from a woman of 80 years or more with active or convalescent COVID-19. For the CDR3, the DNA is TGTGCCAGTAGTATGGGGGCGGGTTCGGACGAGCAGTACTTC. Translated, it gives CASSMGAGSDEQYF. The whole variable domain, remainder taken from reference TRBV19 and TRBJ2-7, is DGGITQSPKYLFRKEGQNVTLSCEQNLNHDAMYWYRQDPGQGLRLIYYSQIVNDFQKGDIAEGYSVSREKKESFPLTVTSAQKNPTAFYLCASSMGAGSDEQYFGPGTRLTVT.